This T cell receptor beta chain derives from a study of blood T cell repertoires in COVID-19. Study details: COVID-19 samples collected from the United States, Italy and Spain covered acute and convalescent phases. From T cells, B-cell-depleted T cells, or PBMCs came the material, which was cDNA or gDNA.

CDR3 length: 15 residues. V gave up 5 bases and J gave up 2 bases, with 13 bases separating them. Per the germline V gene, CDR1 is KGHSH and CDR2 is LQKENI. This clone has a single count. In the original processing: Amplified reference gene primers provided the basis for estimating nucleated cell counts. The table came from immunoSEQ multiplex PCR; TCRdb's copy has only in-frame clones and leaves some out. The DNA gave D and trimming, while V, J and clone size come from that table. This table has 150,000 to 200,000 clones, about 92% appearing once. The receptor was isolated from a man aged 60 to 69 with active or convalescent COVID-19. The specimen was peripheral blood. V and J are TRBV18 and TRBJ1-3, with TRBD1 as a possible D gene (5 bases). DNA for the CDR3: TGTGCCAGCTCAACAAATAGACAGCCTGGAAACACCATATATTTT. It specifies CASSTNRQPGNTIYF. Variable domain in full (rest from reference TRBV18 and TRBJ1-3): NAGVMQNPRHLVRRRGQEARLRCSPMKGHSHVYWYRQLPEEGLKFMVYLQKENIIDESGMPKERFSAEFPKEGPSILRIQQVVRGDSAAYFCASSTNRQPGNTIYFGEGSWLTVV.